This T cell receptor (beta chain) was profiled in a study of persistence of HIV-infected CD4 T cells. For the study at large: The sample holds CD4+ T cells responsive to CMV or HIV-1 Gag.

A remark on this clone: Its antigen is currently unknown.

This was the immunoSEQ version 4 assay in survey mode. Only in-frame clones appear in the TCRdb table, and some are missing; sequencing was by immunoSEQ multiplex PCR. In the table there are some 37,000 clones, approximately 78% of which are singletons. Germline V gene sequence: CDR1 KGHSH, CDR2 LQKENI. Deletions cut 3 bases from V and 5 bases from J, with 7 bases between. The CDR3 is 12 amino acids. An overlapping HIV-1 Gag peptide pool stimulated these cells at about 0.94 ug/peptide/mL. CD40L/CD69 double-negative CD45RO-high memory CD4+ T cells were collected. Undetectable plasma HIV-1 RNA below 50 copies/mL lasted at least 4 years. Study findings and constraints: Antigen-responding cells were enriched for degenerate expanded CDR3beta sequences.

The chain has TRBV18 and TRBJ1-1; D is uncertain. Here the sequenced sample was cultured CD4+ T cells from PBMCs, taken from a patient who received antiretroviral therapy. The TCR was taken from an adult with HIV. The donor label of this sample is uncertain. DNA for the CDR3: TGTGCCAGCTCACCCCAAGGGACTGAAGCTTTCTTT. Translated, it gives CASSPQGTEAFF.